Listed below are T cell receptor beta chains from one sample, sequenced in a study of blood T cells in healthy people across ages. Each CDR3 protein gets one entry after TCRdb re-called the 5' RACE reads with MiXCR. The table shows roughly 2 million distinct CDR3 sequences, with roughly 49% occurring only once. Sample: blood. These receptors came from a woman aged 40 to 55 in good health. Each CDR3 is given with its conserved first and last residue. The D gene is left open where the match is weak. Not every row has a clone size; where given, it reads once, few, many or a size class.

TRBD2	.	TRBV5-4	15	TRBJ2-1	CASSLGRGGHNEQFF	TGTGCCAGCAGCTTGGGCCGCGGGGGGCACAATGAGCAGTTCTTC
.	.	TRBV7-2	14	TRBJ1-2	CASGSRPIGYGYTF	TGTGCCAGCGGGTCCAGGCCTATTGGCTATGGCTACACCTTC
TRBD2	few	TRBV20-1	15	TRBJ2-5	CSARPRGLGWETQYF	TGCAGTGCTAGACCTCGAGGACTAGGCTGGGAGACCCAGTACTTC
.	.	TRBV6-1	12	TRBJ2-7	CASLPDSYEQYF	TGTGCCAGCCTCCCCGACAGCTACGAGCAGTACTTC
TRBD2	.	TRBV29-1	16	TRBJ2-5	CSVVFFSGGNQETQYF	TGCAGCGTTGTTTTTTTCAGCGGGGGGAACCAAGAGACCCAGTACTTC
TRBD2	.	TRBV20-1	16	TRBJ2-5	CSASPLGVAGQETQYF	TGCAGTGCTAGCCCCCTCGGGGTAGCGGGGCAAGAGACCCAGTACTTC
.	.	TRBV5-1	16	TRBJ2-4	CASSYDTDVAKNIQYF	TGCGCCAGCAGCTATGACACGGATGTAGCCAAAAACATTCAGTACTTC
TRBD2	.	TRBV4-3	15	TRBJ2-4	CASSQAPGLANIQYF	TGCGCCAGCAGCCAGGCCCCGGGACTAGCGAACATTCAGTACTTC
TRBD2	.	TRBV20-1	15	TRBJ2-1	CSAGGGGTSDGEQFF	TGCAGTGCTGGGGGGGGAGGAACTAGCGATGGTGAGCAGTTCTTC
TRBD2	many	TRBV9	15	TRBJ2-5	CASSVEAGGGETQYF	TGTGCCAGCAGCGTGGAAGCGGGGGGAGGAGAGACCCAGTACTTC
TRBD2	.	TRBV20-1	17	TRBJ2-3	CSARDAGTSVRTDTQYF	TGCAGTGCTAGAGATGCGGGGACTAGCGTGCGAACAGATACGCAGTATTTT
TRBD2	.	TRBV4-2	18	TRBJ2-3	CASSQEGTSGGISDTQYF	TGTGCCAGCAGCCAAGAAGGGACTAGCGGGGGGATATCAGATACGCAGTATTTT
.	.	TRBV12-3/TRBV12-4	15	TRBJ2-1	CASTLDASSYNEQFF	TGTGCCAGCACCCTGGACGCATCCTCCTACAATGAGCAGTTCTTC
.	few	TRBV13	16	TRBJ2-5	CASSLGSNRVQETQYF	TGTGCCAGCAGCTTAGGGTCGAACAGGGTGCAAGAGACCCAGTACTTC
TRBD2	.	TRBV20-1	16	TRBJ2-3	CSAPSRLAGGLDTQYF	TGCAGTGCTCCGTCCCGACTAGCGGGGGGGCTAGATACGCAGTATTTT
TRBD2	few	TRBV2	16	TRBJ2-3	CASSVRTSGSTDTQYF	TGTGCCAGCAGTGTGAGGACTAGCGGTAGCACAGATACGCAGTATTTT
TRBD1	.	TRBV12-3/TRBV12-4	15	TRBJ1-2	CASRPTGGRRYGYTF	TGTGCCAGCAGACCAACAGGGGGGCGACGCTATGGCTACACCTTC
.	.	TRBV6-1	15	TRBJ1-2	CASSEALRGLRGYTF	TGTGCCAGCAGTGAAGCCCTCCGAGGGTTGCGTGGCTACACCTTC
TRBD2	few	TRBV7-9	17	TRBJ2-3	CASSLPETSGSTDTQYF	TGTGCCAGCAGCTTACCCGAGACTAGCGGCAGCACAGATACGCAGTATTTT
TRBD2	.	TRBV7-8	16	TRBJ2-5	CASSLGGLAVGETQYF	TGTGCCAGCAGCTTAGGTGGACTAGCTGTGGGAGAGACCCAGTACTTC
.	few	TRBV20-1	12	TRBJ2-7	CSAASTFYEQYF	TGCAGTGCTGCGTCGACATTTTACGAGCAGTACTTC
.	.	TRBV20-1	12	TRBJ1-4	CSARQVGEKLFF	TGCAGTGCTAGACAGGTTGGGGAAAAACTGTTTTTT
.	.	TRBV12-3/TRBV12-4	14	TRBJ2-7	CVSRRRSGTSEQYF	TGTGTCAGCAGGAGACGGTCTGGAACCTCCGAGCAGTACTTC
.	.	TRBV5-1	13	TRBJ1-5	CASSLGGGKPQHF	TGCGCCAGCAGCTTGGGGGGCGGAAAGCCCCAGCATTTT
.	.	TRBV5-1	14	TRBJ2-7	CASRGVGPYNEQYF	TGCGCCAGCAGGGGCGTTGGGCCCTACAATGAGCAGTACTTC
.	few	TRBV2	13	TRBJ2-1	CASSESSYNEQFF	TGTGCCAGCAGCGAGAGCTCCTACAATGAGCAGTTCTTC
.	.	TRBV28	15	TRBJ1-1	CASNVLSQGVSGAFF	TGTGCCAGCAATGTTTTGTCACAGGGTGTTTCAGGAGCTTTCTTT
TRBD1	.	TRBV29-1	11	TRBJ1-2	CSVEGQGGYTF	TGCAGCGTTGAAGGACAGGGAGGCTACACCTTC
.	.	TRBV5-1	15	TRBJ2-7	CASSLGPPSLGEQYF	TGCGCCAGCAGCTTGGGCCCGCCCTCCTTGGGAGAGCAGTACTTC
TRBD1	.	TRBV3-1	14	TRBJ2-7	CASSQDPTGNEQYF	TGTGCCAGCAGCCAAGACCCGACAGGGAACGAGCAGTACTTC
.	few	TRBV7-2	13	TRBJ2-5	CASSFFAQETQYF	TGTGCCAGCAGCTTCTTTGCTCAAGAGACCCAGTACTTC
.	few	TRBV6-2/TRBV6-3	15	TRBJ2-5	CASNLDGRAQETQYF	TGTGCCAGCAATTTGGACGGACGGGCACAAGAGACCCAGTACTTC
.	.	TRBV20-1	15	TRBJ2-7	CSAGRERPGSYEQYF	TGCAGTGCTGGTAGAGAGCGCCCGGGTTCCTACGAGCAGTACTTC
TRBD1	.	TRBV7-2	16	TRBJ2-5	CASSGRTGGMQETQYF	TGTGCCAGCAGCGGGAGGACAGGGGGCATGCAAGAGACCCAGTACTTC
.	few	TRBV5-1	13	TRBJ2-3	CASRDRNTDTQYF	TGCGCCAGCAGGGACCGAAACACAGATACGCAGTATTTT
.	.	TRBV18	21	TRBJ2-3	CASSPTFGLGHSSGGTDTQYF	TGTGCCAGCTCACCCACGTTCGGGCTGGGACACTCCTCTGGGGGCACAGATACGCAGTATTTT
.	.	TRBV4-3	18	TRBJ2-3	CASSHTIIRDTTADTQYF	TGCGCCAGCAGCCACACCATCATCCGGGACACGACGGCGGATACGCAGTATTTT
.	.	TRBV2	12	TRBJ2-1	CASRDDGKQQFF	TGTGCCAGCAGAGACGACGGGAAGCAGCAGTTCTTC
.	once	TRBV29-1	11	TRBJ2-7	CSTGRGDEQYF	TGCAGCACGGGGAGAGGGGACGAGCAGTACTTC
.	.	TRBV20-1	17	TRBJ2-5	CSARDLHQGSLQETQYF	TGCAGTGCTAGAGACCTCCATCAAGGGTCTCTCCAAGAGACCCAGTACTTC
.	many	TRBV29-1	11	TRBJ2-1	CSVQRYNEQFF	TGCAGCGTCCAACGGTACAATGAGCAGTTCTTC
.	once	TRBV6-1	18	TRBJ2-7	CASRIGGHLNLSYNEQYF	TGTGCCAGCAGGATCGGGGGACACCTAAACCTCTCCTACAATGAGCAGTACTTC